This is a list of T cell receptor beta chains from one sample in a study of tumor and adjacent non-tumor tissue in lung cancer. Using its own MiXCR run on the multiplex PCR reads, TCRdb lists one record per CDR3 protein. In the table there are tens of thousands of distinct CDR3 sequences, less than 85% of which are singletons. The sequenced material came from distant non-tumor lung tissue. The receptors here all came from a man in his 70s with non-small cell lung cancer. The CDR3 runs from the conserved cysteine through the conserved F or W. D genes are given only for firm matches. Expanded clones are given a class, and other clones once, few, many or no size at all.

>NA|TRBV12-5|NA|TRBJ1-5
TGTGCTAGTGGCCTTACCGCTGGCAGTAAGCACCATCATTTT
CASGLTAGSKHHHF
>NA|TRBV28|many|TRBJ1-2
TGTGCCAGCAGCCGGACCGTCTATGGCTACACCTTC
CASSRTVYGYTF
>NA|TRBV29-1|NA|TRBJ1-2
TGCAGCGTGACAGCTAACTATAACTACAGCTTC
CSVTANYNYSF
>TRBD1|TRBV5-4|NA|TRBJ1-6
TGTGCCAGCTGTATGACAGGGGATAGTAATTTACCCCTCCACTTT
CASCMTGDSNLPLHF
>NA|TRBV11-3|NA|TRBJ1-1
TGTGCCAGCAACTTAGATTCCCCTAACAGGGTTGAAGCTTTCTTT
CASNLDSPNRVEAFF
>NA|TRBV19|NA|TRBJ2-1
TGTGCCAGTAGTATTGTGGGGGGGACAGCCAATGAGCAGTTCTTC
CASSIVGGTANEQFF
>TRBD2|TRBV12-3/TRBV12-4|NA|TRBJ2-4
TGTGCCAGCAGCCAGCAGCGACTAGCCAAAAACATTCAGTGCTTC
CASSQQRLAKNIQCF
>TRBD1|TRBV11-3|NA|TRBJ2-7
TGTGCCAGTAGCACAGGGGTTTCATACGGGCAGTACTTC
CASSTGVSYGQYF
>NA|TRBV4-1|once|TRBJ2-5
TGCGCCAACAGCCAACAGTGGGGGCAAGAAACCCAGTACTTC
CANSQQWGQETQYF
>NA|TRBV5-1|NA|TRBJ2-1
TGCACCAGCAGCGGGGGACAGCGTATGAATGAGCAGTTCTTC
CTSSGGQRMNEQFF
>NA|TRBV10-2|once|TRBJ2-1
TGTGCCAGCAGGTCCGCGGGACCCTCTTCTCATGAGCAGTTATTC
CASRSAGPSSHEQLF
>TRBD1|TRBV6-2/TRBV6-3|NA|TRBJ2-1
TGTGCCAGCATCGACGGACAGGGTATAGGCTCTAATCTGTTCTTC
CASIDGQGIGSNLFF
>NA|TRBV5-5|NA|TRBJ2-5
TGTGCCAACAGTTTGGTCAGTCCGGACACCCAGTATTTC
CANSLVSPDTQYF
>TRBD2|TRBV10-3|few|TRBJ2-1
TGTGCCATCAGGCGGGAGATCAATGAGCAGTTCTTT
CAIRREINEQFF
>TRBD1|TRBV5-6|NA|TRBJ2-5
TGTGCCAACAGCCTGAACGGACAGGGACCTCGGGAGACACAGTACTTC
CANSLNGQGPRETQYF
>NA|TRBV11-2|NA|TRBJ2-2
TGTGCCAGCGGCCCGGCCCAAAGGGGCACCGGGGAGCTGCTTTTT
CASGPAQRGTGELLF
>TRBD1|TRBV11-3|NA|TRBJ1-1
TGTGCCAGCAGCCCCAGGGGACAGAAGGACAATGAAACTTTCTTT
CASSPRGQKDNETFF